This TCR beta chain was captured by sequencing in a study of PD-L1 blockade in urothelial cancer. In the study overall: Individuals in the cohort had been given 0 to 3 earlier chemotherapy regimens.

About this clone itself: Its antigen is unknown.

The time point denotes: pretreatment peripheral blood. Assay used: immunoSEQ multiplex PCR; TCRdb lists only in-frame clones, some missing. The sample lists about 49,000 clones, more than 65% occurring once. General observations from the study: Clonality of blood TCR below the median before treatment predicted better survival.

The receptor's source is a man between 65 and 85 years old with urothelial cancer. Sequencing was performed on PBMCs, taken around atezolizumab (anti-PD-L1) treatment.

CDR3 coding DNA: TGTGCCAGTAGTATGATAGGGGGCGGAATAGCCAACGTCCTGACTTTC. Translated: CASSMIGGGIANVLTF. V gene TRBV19 combines with J gene TRBJ2-6; 7 nucleotides agree with TRBD1. This CDR3 comprises 16 residues. With V trimmed by 3 bases and J by 7 bases, 9 bases remained unmatched. CDR1 and CDR2 (germline): LNHDA, SQIVND (reference sequence). Full variable domain (remainder filled in from reference TRBV19 and TRBJ2-6): DGGITQSPKYLFRKEGQNVTLSCEQNLNHDAMYWYRQDPGQGLRLIYYSQIVNDFQKGDIAEGYSVSREKKESFPLTVTSAQKNPTAFYLCASSMIGGGIANVLTFGAGSRLTVL.